Sequencing of this TCR beta chain was carried out in a study of vaccination effects on CD4 cells after COVID-19. Sequencing followed a ViraFEST assay step that expanded antigen-specific CD4+ T cells with viral peptide pools. Cultured cells yielded isolated CD4+ T cells after 10 days. The person's infection with SARS-CoV-2, confirmed by PCR, took place between March and December 2020. Each culture well received a few million PBMC. These cells were then cultured in IMDM with about 9.9 IU/ml IL-2 and roughly 10 ug/ml peptides. This clone was detected once. The antigen is undetermined. Sequenced by immunoSEQ multiplex PCR; TCRdb stores in-frame clones only, minus some. The sample holds tens of thousands of clones, roughly 73% seen once. The CDR3 consists of 14 residues. Looked up from germline, CDR1 is SNHLY and CDR2 is FYNNEI. V was shortened by 7 bases and J by 5 bases, with 14 bases between the two germline ends.

Points from the study as a whole: After vaccination, spike-reactive clones in convalescents were mostly new vaccine-induced clones. Late post-vaccination, clones induced by infection and those induced by vaccine underwent marked clonal contraction.

The receptor comes from a human donor who had a prior SARS-CoV-2 infection. This specimen was CD4+ T cells from PBMCs cultured with a peptide pool, taken before COVID-19 vaccination. This chain connects TRBV2 to TRBJ1-4; D might be TRBD1 (5 bases). In DNA, the CDR3 is TGTGCCAGCACTGCCGGGACGGTAAATGAAAAACTGTTTTTT. Its protein product is CASTAGTVNEKLFF.